This T cell receptor (beta chain) appears in the sequencing data of a study of T-cell memory formation after mild COVID-19 (dated by TCRdb to the early 2020s). Background on the whole study: TCR sequence clusters from the two donors were found to be largely donor specific. T-cell clones expanding and contracting after mild COVID-19 in a couple of donors were tracked by longitudinal TCRalpha and TCRbeta repertoire sequencing. Two young, previously healthy adult volunteers made up the cohort, one male and one female.

PBMCs were isolated by Ficoll-Paque density gradient centrifugation. Study-wide findings and limitations: Contracting CD4+ clones turned up mainly in the CM and EM memory subsets, whereas EMRA was where CD8+ clones were enriched. Balanced CD4/CD8 phenotypes were observed for clones contracting from day 15 to 85, whereas a bias towards CD4+ was observed for a second wave of clones expanding from day 15 to 37. Whether the second-wave clones peaking on day 37 were SARS-CoV-2 specific was not confirmed. The detection of some responding clones in pre-infection memory suggests that pre-existing cross-reactive memory T cells joined the SARS-CoV-2 response. The study covered only a couple of mild cases, and larger cohorts including severe cases with pre-infection samples were considered necessary.

The run used an Illumina NovaSeq 6000. TCRalpha and TCRbeta cDNA libraries were constructed by 5'RACE with constant-segment primers, with sample barcodes and unique molecular identifiers being introduced. Trizol reagent was used to extract RNA from every sample. The libraries were amplified in two PCR steps, and the second step added a second sample barcode and Illumina TruSeq adapters. The libraries were sequenced on an Illumina NovaSeq using 2 x 150 bp paired-end reads. On the study's bioinformatics: The reads were demultiplexed and collapsed into UMI-guided consensus sequences using migec v1.2.7. Using mixcr v2.1.11, UMI consensuses were aligned to TRA and TRB V and J templates and then assembled into clonotypes. A clonotype was counted as expanded or contracted only if both edgeR and NoisET called the change significant, with noise models trained on biological replicates. For edgeR calls, the cutoffs were a false discovery rate-adjusted p below 0.01 and a log2 fold-change threshold of 1. PCA with hierarchical clustering of max-normalized trajectories of the 1000 most abundant clonotypes was used as exploratory dynamics analysis. The CD4 or CD8 phenotype of responding clones was assigned using the separately sequenced CD4+ and CD8+ repertoires. In TCRdb, the public reads were trimmed at Q25 with fastp and aligned with MiXCR, with productive beta chains retained. Each entry merges the rows of one CDR3 protein and shows their most common DNA and genes. The V and J calls shown here were made by TCRdb, not taken from the authors' results. This sample has approximately 410,000 distinct CDR3 sequences in its table, and more than 20% of those were observed once. The top ten clonotypes cover 10% to 15% of the sample.

Of note for this clonotype: No cognate antigen has been identified for it. Base quality data are lacking; no much larger clone is found one base away.

The source of this sequence is an adult woman who had mild COVID-19 (a few samples of this study predate the infection). The sample titles of this study are shuffled in the database, so cell type and time point are left out; the donor was told from shared clones. The sample comprised PBMCs or a T cell subset sorted from them (not recorded which).

This receptor carries the CDR3 CATSDQPRGNTGELFF. The DNA sequence is given as TGTGCCACCAGTGACCAACCTCGGGGGAACACCGGGGAGCTGTTTTTT. The chain joins TRBV24-1 to TRBJ2-2; the D gene is possibly TRBD2, with 5 bases matching. Taken from cysteine to phenylalanine, the CDR3 has 16 residues. CDR3 DNA only is kept here, 48 bases in frame from base 1. The germline V gene gives CDR1 as KGHDR and CDR2 as SFDVKD. V is reduced by 4 bases and J by 1 base, leaving a spacing of 12 bases between them.